Below, 24 T cell receptor beta chains from the same sample are listed, as sequenced in a study of CD8 T cells in Susac syndrome (dated by TCRdb to about 2019). Library creation used the immunoSEQ multiplex PCR assay. RNA was extracted using the RNeasy kit, and roughly 0.5 to 1 microgram was reverse transcribed with random hexamers. TCRdb reanalyzed the raw reads on its own, using fastp at Q25 for trimming and MiXCR for clone calling, and kept in-frame beta chains. Every entry covers one CDR3 protein and lists the most common genes and DNA from its rows. The sample table contains roughly 180,000 distinct CDR3 sequences; only one count was recorded for around 95% of them. Together, the top ten hold roughly 0.15% of the sample. Sequencing used CD4+ T cells from PBMCs. The receptors shown here come from a human donor in good health.

The rearrangement joins TRBV20-1 to TRBJ2-5; D is unresolved. Looked up from germline, CDR1 is DFQATT and CDR2 is SNEGSKA (reference sequence). V lost 5 bases and J 3 bases, leaving 13 bases between the germline ends. CDR3 length: 13 residues. CDR3 in DNA: TGCAGTGCTGTTAGAATCGAGGAAGAGACCCAGTACTTC. Translation: CSAVRIEEETQYF.

The V gene is TRBV7-9, the J gene TRBJ2-1; 7 bases fit TRBD1. The CDR3 runs to 13 residues. CDR1 and CDR2 (germline): SEHNR, FQNEAQ (reference sequence). After removal of 5 bases from V and 9 bases from J, the junction contained 7 bases not matched to a gene. CDR3 nucleotides: TGTGCCAGCAGCACTCGACAGGGAACTGAGCAGTTCTTC. It is translated as CASSTRQGTEQFF.

The chain couples TRBV7-2 to TRBJ2-5; D call uncertain. The germline CDR1 and CDR2 sequences are SGHTA and FQGNSA. V gave up 5 bases and J gave up 5 bases, with 12 bases separating them. CDR3 length equals 13 residues. Here the CDR3 DNA reads TGTGCCAGCAGCCCGTTCTTTGCGGAGACCCAGTACTTC. This gives the protein CASSPFFAETQYF.

The chain joins TRBV20-1 to TRBJ2-5, with unresolved D. V lost 0 bases to trimming and J lost 6 bases, with 5 bases between them. This CDR3 comprises 11 residues. Per germline, CDR1 DFQATT and CDR2 SNEGSKA (reference sequence). As DNA, the CDR3 is TGCAGTGCTAGAGATTATCAGACCCAGTACTTC. It is translated as CSARDYQTQYF.

This clonotype was seen a single time. J is TRBJ1-2 and V is TRBV20-1; D not resolved. CDR3 size: 13 residues. V lost 0 bases and J 4 bases, leaving 9 bases between the germline ends. Germline CDR1 DFQATT, CDR2 SNEGSKA (reference sequence). CDR3 DNA: TGCAGTGCTAGAGAACCCCCTGCCTATGGCTACACCTTC. Protein: CSAREPPAYGYTF.

This sequence joins TRBV9 and TRBJ1-4; no clear D gene. Germline V gene data show CDR1 as SGDLS and CDR2 as YYNGEE. With 4 bases removed from V and 3 bases from J, the gap between germline ends came to 16 bases. The CDR3 loop spans 16 amino acids. CDR3 residues: CASSPLPGSANEKLFF. The CDR3 DNA reads as TGTGCCAGCAGCCCTCTTCCTGGAAGCGCTAATGAAAAACTGTTTTTT.

V is TRBV5-1 and J is TRBJ2-3; 9 nucleotides align to TRBD2. The ends lost 9 bases at V and 4 bases at J; junction bases unmatched: 12. CDR1 and CDR2 (germline): SGHRS, YFSETQ. CDR3 length equals 15 residues. CDR3 residues: CATNSGTSIADTQYF. The CDR3, as DNA: TGCGCCACCAATTCCGGGACTAGCATCGCAGATACGCAGTATTTT. The full variable domain, its missing parts supplied by reference TRBV5-1 and TRBJ2-3, is KAGVTQTPRYLIKTRGQQVTLSCSPISGHRSVSWYQQTPGQGLQFLFEYFSETQRNKGNFPGRFSGRQFSNSRSEMNVSTLELGDSALYLCATNSGTSIADTQYFGPGTRLTVL.

CDR3 residues: CASGQTRGIRTYNEQFF. The CDR3 coding sequence is TGTGCTAGTGGTCAGACCAGGGGGATTAGGACCTACAATGAGCAGTTCTTC. The chain couples TRBV12-5 to TRBJ2-1, with 7 bases identical to TRBD1. CDR3 length equals 17 residues. Germline V CDR1 and CDR2: LGHNT, FRNRAP. V shed 5 bases, J shed 2 bases, and the junction held 12 bases outside the gene matches. The whole variable domain, remainder taken from reference TRBV12-5 and TRBJ2-1, is DARVTQTPRHKVTEMGQEVTMRCQPILGHNTVFWYRQTMMQGLELLAYFRNRAPLDDSGMPKDRFSAEMPDATLATLKIQPSEPRDSAVYFCASGQTRGIRTYNEQFFGPGTRLTVL.

The rearrangement joins TRBV20-1 to TRBJ2-3; D is unresolved. Germline V CDR1 and CDR2: DFQATT, SNEGSKA (reference sequence). The CDR3 totals 12 residues. The V and J ends lost 5 bases and 3 bases respectively, with 9 bases between them. The CDR3, as DNA: TGCAGTGCTCCGGCTTTTACAGATACGCAGTATTTT. Translated: CSAPAFTDTQYF.

V usage is TRBV9 and J usage is TRBJ1-4; 7 bases are a match to TRBD1. Losses at the gene ends were 0 bases for V and 8 bases for J; bases not matched to a gene: 13. CDR3 length: 17 residues. Germline CDR1 and CDR2: SGDLS and YYNGEE. The CDR3 nucleotides read TGTGCCAGCAGCGTAGGAGTTTCGACAGGGATTCAGGAAAAACTGTTTTTT. Translating it yields CASSVGVSTGIQEKLFF.

The genes are TRBV7-9 and TRBJ1-5, with 8 bases identical to TRBD1. Looked up from germline, CDR1 is SEHNR and CDR2 is FQNEAQ (reference sequence). There are 14 residues in the CDR3. V lost 7 bases and J lost 2; bases outside the gene matches: 4. The CDR3 region has the DNA TGTGCCAGCATGACAGGGGATCGCAATCAGCCCCAGCATTTT. Its translation is CASMTGDRNQPQHF.

The V and J genes are TRBV7-2 and TRBJ2-7; the D gene could be TRBD1 or TRBD2 (5 bases each). The CDR3 is made up of 14 amino acids. Germline V gene sequence: CDR1 SGHTA, CDR2 FQGNSA. V was cut by 3 bases and J by 6 bases, with 15 bases left in between. In DNA form, the CDR3 reads TGTGCCAGCAGCTTTTGGGCTGGGACCGGCGAGCAGTACTTC. Translating gives CASSFWAGTGEQYF.

The chain couples TRBV14 to TRBJ2-1; TRBD2 aligns across 8 bases. The V segment lost 0 bases and the J segment 0 bases; nucleotides outside the gene matches: 7. Looked up from germline, CDR1 is SGHDN and CDR2 is FVKESK. The length of the CDR3 is 18 residues. The chain's CDR3 is CASSQDLAGRSSYNEQFF. CDR3 sequence (DNA): TGTGCCAGCAGCCAAGACTTAGCGGGAAGGAGCTCCTACAATGAGCAGTTCTTC.

The chain carries TRBV20-1 and TRBJ2-7; 7 bases match TRBD1. Germline CDR1 is DFQATT and CDR2 is SNEGSKA (reference sequence). The CDR3 length is 14 residues. V lost 5 bases, J lost 3 bases, and 10 bases stayed unmatched. This CDR3 is CSASFRQGRYEQYF. The CDR3 DNA reads TGCAGTGCTTCCTTCAGACAGGGTCGCTACGAGCAGTACTTC.

This chain uses TRBV15 with TRBJ2-7; 7 nucleotides agree with TRBD1. The ends lost 1 base at V and 0 bases at J; junction bases unmatched: 6. The length of the CDR3 is 16 residues. Germline V gives CDR1 LNHNV, CDR2 YYDKDF (reference sequence). CDR3 in amino acids: CATSRGGQASSYEQYF. DNA for the CDR3: TGTGCCACCAGCAGAGGCGGACAGGCCAGCTCCTACGAGCAGTACTTC.

The rearrangement joins TRBV30 to TRBJ2-7, with 10 bases matching TRBD1. Germline V gene data show CDR1 as GTSNPN and CDR2 as SVGIG (reference sequence). The CDR3 has 16 amino acids. After removal of 2 bases from V and 7 bases from J, the junction contained 14 bases not matched to a gene. CDR3 amino acids: CAWSPRQGATPTEQYF. CDR3 in DNA: TGTGCCTGGAGTCCGAGACAGGGGGCGACTCCTACGGAGCAGTACTTC.

The V call is TRBV24-1, the J call TRBJ2-5; no reliable D call. Trimming pared 4 bases from V and 0 bases from J, leaving 14 bases between. The CDR3 is 16 amino acids. CDR1 and CDR2 from the germline V gene are KGHDR and SFDVKD. The CDR3 sequence: CATSDYGRSYQETQYF. CDR3 coding DNA: TGTGCCACCAGTGACTATGGACGGTCGTACCAAGAGACCCAGTACTTC.

The chain recombines TRBV6-5 with TRBJ2-3, with 7 bases aligning to TRBD2. CDR1 is MNHEY and CDR2 is SVGAGI in the germline V gene. The V and J ends lost 5 bases and 3 bases, in that order; junction bases with no gene match: 5. This CDR3 is built from 14 residues. CDR3 residues: CASSRARGTDTQYF. The CDR3 DNA sequence: TGTGCCAGCAGTAGGGCGCGGGGGACAGATACGCAGTATTTT.

The rearrangement links TRBV20-1 to TRBJ1-2; D remains unclear. This CDR3 has 12 residues. The V gene lost 3 bases and the J gene lost 6 bases, with 11 bases spanning the gap. The V gene's germline CDR1 is DFQATT and CDR2 SNEGSKA (reference sequence). CDR3 DNA sequence: TGCAGTGCTAGGGGGTGGTTGGATGGCTACACCTTC. Its translation: CSARGWLDGYTF.

The chain links TRBV27 to TRBJ2-5; D not resolved. The CDR3 runs to 13 residues. CDR1 and CDR2 (germline): MNHEY, SMNVEV (reference sequence). Trimming removed 10 bases from V and 0 bases from J, with 12 bases in between. The chain's CDR3 is CATSRTHQETQYF. The CDR3 nucleotides are TGTGCCACCTCGCGAACACACCAAGAGACCCAGTACTTC.

As concerns this clonotype: At one boundary the junction diverges from the germline segment, which might be a read error. This chain connects TRBV2 to TRBJ2-3, with 9 bases that match TRBD1. Germline V CDR1 and CDR2: SNHLY, FYNNEI. This CDR3 is 12 amino acids long. CDR3 nucleotide sequence: TGTGCCAGCAGTGACCCGGACAGGGGAGTGAATTTT. Protein product: CASSDPDRGVNF.

The gene calls are TRBV29-1 and TRBJ1-2, with unresolved D. Germline V gene data show CDR1 as SQVTM and CDR2 as ANQGSEA. V was clipped by 4 bases and J by 2 bases, with 11 bases between them. This CDR3 is 13 amino acids long. CDR3 sequence: CSVGAEGNYGYTF. DNA of the CDR3: TGCAGCGTTGGGGCGGAGGGAAACTATGGCTACACCTTC.

This chain links TRBV15 with TRBJ2-3; 7 bases fit TRBD2. CDR1 and CDR2 (germline): LNHNV, YYDKDF (reference sequence). V dropped 3 bases and J dropped 1; count of bases not matched to a gene: 7. The CDR3 consists of 16 residues. The CDR3 nucleotides read TGTGCCACCAGCAGGGCCTTGGCGGGGGGCACAGATACGCAGTATTTT. Residues: CATSRALAGGTDTQYF.

Here the CDR3 DNA reads TGTGCCAGCATAACAGGGGGCAGGGACAATGAGCAGTTCTTC. Protein: CASITGGRDNEQFF. The V gene is TRBV7-9, the J gene TRBJ2-1; 9 bases map to TRBD1. Germline assignment: CDR1 SEHNR and CDR2 FQNEAQ (reference sequence). The CDR3 has 14 residues. Trimming removed 7 bases from V and 5 bases from J; junction bases left unmatched: 6.